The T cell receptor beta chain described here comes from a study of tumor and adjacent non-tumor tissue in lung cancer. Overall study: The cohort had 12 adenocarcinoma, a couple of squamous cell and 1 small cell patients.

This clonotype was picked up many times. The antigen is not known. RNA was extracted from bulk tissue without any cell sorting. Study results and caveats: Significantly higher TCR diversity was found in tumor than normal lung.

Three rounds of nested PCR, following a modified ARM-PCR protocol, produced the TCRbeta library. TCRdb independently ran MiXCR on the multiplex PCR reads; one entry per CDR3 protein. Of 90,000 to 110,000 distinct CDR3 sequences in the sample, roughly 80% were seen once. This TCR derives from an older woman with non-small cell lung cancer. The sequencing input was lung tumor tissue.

As DNA, the CDR3 is TGTGCCATCAGTGAGTTTATGGGACAGGTGTATCAGCCCCAGCATTTT. Translation: CAISEFMGQVYQPQHF. The chain is built from TRBV10-3 and TRBJ1-5; 8 nucleotides agree with TRBD1. The germline gives CDR1 ENHRY, CDR2 SYGVKD. The CDR3 totals 16 residues. With V trimmed by 1 base and J by 5 bases, 7 bases remained unmatched.